One T cell receptor beta chain is described in this entry. What it binds is unknown. The assay was immunoSEQ multiplex PCR, and TCRdb's table has in-frame clones only and misses some. The table shows around 400,000 clones, with about four fifths occurring only once. This entry is derived from a study of Ad26.COV2.S vaccination and SARS-CoV-2 variants. Background on the study: Doses of Ad26.COV2.S were injected into muscle once or twice, 56 days apart. Whole-study results and caveats: Relative to placebo recipients, vaccine recipients exhibited elevated spike-specific TCR breadth. Substantial response breadth was reportedly seen for spike-specific CD8+ and CD4+ T cells after vaccination.

Treatment described: some 20 received Ad26.COV2.S at low or high dose, single or two shots; about 5 received placebo; per-sample allocation not given. Collection of samples fell on day 63 after the first vaccine or placebo injection. Trimming took 3 bases from V and 12 from J, leaving 18 bases between them. The CDR3 contains 14 residues. CDR1 is SGHRS and CDR2 is YFSETQ in the germline V gene. The TCR sequence derives from a person between 18 and 65 years old who received the Ad26.COV2.S COVID-19 vaccine or a placebo. The chain uses TRBV5-1 and TRBJ1-4; TRBD1 might be the D (5 bases). This specimen was peripheral blood, taken in a trial of Ad26.COV2.S vaccine versus placebo. In DNA, the CDR3 is TGCGCCAGCAGCTCCGACTTCGCCGGGGGGGAACTGTTTTTT. Its translation: CASSSDFAGGELFF.